The 26 T cell receptor beta chains given below trace back to one sample, sequenced in a study of blood T cells in healthy people across ages (dated by TCRdb to about 2015). The method behind the library was 5' RACE. Sequencing was carried out with an Illumina HiSeq 2500. A second roughly 6 to 12 cycle PCR used a sample-barcoded 5' primer and a J-beta primer mix. The public sequencing data were trimmed at Q25 with fastp and processed into clonotypes with MiXCR by TCRdb, which kept only in-frame beta chains. Each record represents a unique CDR3 protein, reported with the most common genes and DNA among its rows. The sample includes hundreds of thousands of distinct CDR3 sequences, with over 40% observed a single time. The top ten hold about 13% of the sample. Specimen: blood. The source of these receptors is a woman aged 80 or over in good health.

This clonotype was detected a few times. This chain uses TRBV21-1 with TRBJ1-4; the tabulated D call, TRBD1, remains unverified against the DNA. TRBV21-1 is reported as a pseudogene. The CDR3 contains 15 residues. For the CDR3, the DNA is TGTGCCAGCAACAACCGAACAGGGGGAAGTGAAAAACTGTTTTTT. Its protein product is CASNNRTGGSEKLFF.

The chain uses TRBV20-1 and TRBJ1-1; TRBD1 matches 7 bases. The CDR3 totals 15 residues. The V segment lost 6 bases and the J segment 2 bases; nucleotides outside the gene matches: 12. CDR1 and CDR2 (germline): DFQATT, SNEGSKA (reference sequence). The CDR3 nucleotides are TGCAGTGCGCCGAAGGGGACAGAGGCCAACACTGAAGCTTTCTTT. This translates into CSAPKGTEANTEAFF.

As for this clonotype: A clone one base away is much larger, so this may be a read error. The chain carries TRBV5-1 and TRBJ2-7; D possibly corresponds to TRBD1 (6 bases). The CDR3 has 14 residues. Germline values: CDR1 SGHRS, CDR2 YFSETQ. The V end lost 0 bases, the J end lost 3 bases, and 10 bases lay between the germline ends. DNA for the CDR3: TGCGCCAGCAGCTTGGACAGGGATGTCTACGAGCAGTACTTC. Residues: CASSLDRDVYEQYF.

The CDR3 nucleotides are TGTGCCAGCAGATCCGGGACACCGACCAACCTAAAGTACTTC. As protein: CASRSGTPTNLKYF. V usage is TRBV7-9 and J usage is TRBJ2-4; D is possibly TRBD1 (6 bases). The V end was cut by 6 bases, the J end by 14 bases, with 23 bases between. The CDR3 consists of 14 residues. CDR1 SEHNR and CDR2 FQNEAQ come from the germline V gene (reference sequence).

The chain links TRBV28 to TRBJ2-3; D is perhaps TRBD1 (6 bases). CDR3 size: 16 residues. V shed 1 base and J shed 0 bases, with 11 bases lying between them. CDR1 is MDHEN, CDR2 SYDVKM, per germline. The CDR3 DNA reads TGTGCCAGCAGTTTATTTGGGGGCTCTAGCACAGATACGCAGTATTTT. Its translation: CASSLFGGSSTDTQYF.

This clonotype was detected ten times or more. V and J are TRBV29-1 and TRBJ2-1, with D possibly matching TRBD2 (5 bases). Germline lookup yields CDR1 SQVTM and CDR2 ANQGSEA. The CDR3 consists of 15 residues. V was trimmed by 1 base and J by 2 bases, leaving 12 bases between them. The CDR3 coding sequence is TGCAGCGTTGAAGCCCCCAGCGGAGCCTACAATGAGCAGTTCTTC. Its translation is CSVEAPSGAYNEQFF.

This clonotype was picked up one time. Possible read error: a much larger clone is one base away. The chain has TRBV5-1 and TRBJ1-2, with unresolved D. This CDR3 contains 16 residues. Germline V gene lookup returns CDR1 SGHRS and CDR2 YFSETQ. In DNA, the CDR3 is TGCGTCAGCAGCTTGGAAGTTTCCCCAAGGTCCTATGGCTACACCTTC. This translates into CVSSLEVSPRSYGYTF.

This clonotype was seen many times. The V and J genes are TRBV5-1 and TRBJ2-3, with a tentative D call TRBD1 (6 bases). The CDR3 sequence is 15 residues long. Germline assignment: CDR1 SGHRS and CDR2 YFSETQ. V dropped 1 base and J dropped 5 bases, with 14 bases sitting between them. CDR3 amino acids: CASSLPPADRDTQYF. The CDR3 DNA reads TGCGCCAGCAGCTTGCCCCCCGCGGACAGAGATACGCAGTATTTT.

This chain joins TRBV20-1 and TRBJ2-7; D is possibly TRBD2 (6 bases). Trimming left V 0 bases short and J 2 bases short, with 11 bases between. Germline lookup yields CDR1 DFQATT and CDR2 SNEGSKA (reference sequence). This CDR3 has 14 amino acids. As DNA, the CDR3 is TGCAGTGCTAGAGAGGGGGGATGGGCCTACGAGCAGTACTTC. This gives the protein CSAREGGWAYEQYF.

This clonotype was found a few times. A much more abundant neighbour one base away suggests this may be a read error. The V call is TRBV6-5, the J call TRBJ2-1, with D perhaps TRBD2 (6 bases). This CDR3 has 13 residues. The germline CDR1 and CDR2 sequences are MNHEY and SVGAGI. The CDR3 nucleotides read TGTGCCAGCACCCGGGGGTCCTACAATGGGCAGTTCTTC. Amino acids: CASTRGSYNGQFF.

This chain links TRBV7-9 with TRBJ2-7, with 10 bases identical to TRBD1. J lost 0 bases, V lost 2 bases, and 4 bases had no gene match. CDR3 length: 16 residues. Germline CDR1 and CDR2: SEHNR and FQNEAQ (reference sequence). This chain's CDR3 is CASSLPGQGSSYEQYF. For the CDR3, the DNA is TGTGCCAGCAGCTTACCGGGACAGGGGAGCTCCTACGAGCAGTACTTC.

The genes are TRBV29-1 and TRBJ2-4; D gene unclear. The J call is in doubt because the DNA end fits TRBJ2-5 better. Germline CDR1 reads SQVTM; CDR2 reads ANQGSEA. The CDR3 covers 12 residues. The CDR3: CSGRETTETQYF. CDR3 coding DNA: TGCAGCGGAAGAGAGACCACAGAGACCCAGTACTTC.

The V call is TRBV4-3, the J call TRBJ2-1, with D hard to call. The CDR3 contains 14 residues. Germline V gene sequence: CDR1 LGHNA, CDR2 YSLEER. The ends were cut back, 0 bases at V and 9 bases at J, with 12 bases in the middle. The CDR3 bases are TGCGCCAGCAGCCAAGATAACATCCCCCGTGAGCAGTTCTTC. It is translated as CASSQDNIPREQFF.

This clonotype came up a few times. The V call is TRBV19, the J call TRBJ2-7, with 7 bases aligning to TRBD1. The junction had 12 bases not matched to a gene; V was cut back by 7 bases and J by 3 bases. The CDR3 loop spans 15 amino acids. From germline, CDR1 is LNHDA and CDR2 SQIVND (reference sequence). For the CDR3, the DNA is TGTGCCAGTACCAAGAACCGGGACAGAGTCTACGAGCAGTACTTC. Protein product: CASTKNRDRVYEQYF. Filled out from reference TRBV19 and TRBJ2-7, the complete variable domain reads DGGITQSPKYLFRKEGQNVTLSCEQNLNHDAMYWYRQDPGQGLRLIYYSQIVNDFQKGDIAEGYSVSREKKESFPLTVTSAQKNPTAFYLCASTKNRDRVYEQYFGPGTRLTVT.

The chain carries TRBV6-5 and TRBJ2-3; maybe TRBD1 (5 bases). Trimming took off 5 bases at V and 0 bases at J, with 12 bases between the two ends. Looked up from germline, CDR1 is MNHEY and CDR2 is SVGAGI. The CDR3 spans 15 residues. Here the CDR3 DNA reads TGTGCCAGCAGTGACCTAGGGGCCAGCACAGATACGCAGTATTTT. It is translated as CASSDLGASTDTQYF.

Worth noting for this clonotype: A much larger clonotype is one base distant, so this may be a read error. This chain uses TRBV3-1 with TRBJ1-1; 7 bases line up with TRBD1. The V gene's germline CDR1 is LGHDT and CDR2 YNNKEL (reference sequence). CDR3 length: 14 amino acids. After removal of 10 bases from V and 1 base from J, the junction contained 9 bases not matched to a gene. In nucleotides, the CDR3 is TGTGCCAACAGGGCACACAGGGGGAACACTGAAGCTTTCTTT. Protein sequence: CANRAHRGNTEAFF.

For this clonotype: A much larger clone differs by one base, so this may be a read error. The V gene is TRBV20-1, the J gene TRBJ2-1, with 10 bases lining up with TRBD2. The CDR3 length is 14 residues. The germline gives CDR1 DFQATT, CDR2 SNEGSKA (reference sequence). V was pared by 8 bases and J by 3 bases, with 7 bases of the junction left unmatched. CDR3 DNA sequence: TGCAGTACCACTCTAGCGGGGGTCTACAATGAGCAGTTCTTC. Translation: CSTTLAGVYNEQFF.

On this clonotype itself: A single base separates this from a much larger clone, so it may be a read error. The chain links TRBV12-3 or TRBV12-4 to TRBJ2-3; unclear D gene. The CDR3 spans 14 residues. The V end lost 7 bases, the J end lost 6 bases, and 17 bases lay between the germline ends. The CDR3 protein is CASTLGVSADTQYF. As DNA, the CDR3 is TGTGCCAGCACCCTGGGCGTGTCTGCTGATACGCAGTATTTT.

This clonotype was counted a few times. The rearrangement joins TRBV6-5 to TRBJ2-1; TRBD2 aligns across 10 bases. The V gene's germline CDR1 is MNHEY and CDR2 SVGAGI. V shed 7 bases, J shed 2 bases, and the junction held 5 bases outside the gene matches. CDR3 length: 15 residues. This CDR3 reads CASKTSGGAYNEQFF. As DNA, the CDR3 is TGTGCCAGCAAAACAAGCGGGGGGGCCTACAATGAGCAGTTCTTC.

This clonotype came up a few times. This sequence joins TRBV7-9 and TRBJ1-2; the D gene is possibly TRBD1 (5 bases). The V and J ends lost 5 bases and 1 base respectively, with 11 bases between them. Looked up from germline, CDR1 is SEHNR and CDR2 is FQNEAQ (reference sequence). CDR3 length: 14 residues. CDR3: CASSPPGRNYGYTF. CDR3 bases: TGTGCCAGCAGCCCCCCGGGACGTAACTATGGCTACACCTTC. The whole variable domain, remainder taken from reference TRBV7-9 and TRBJ1-2, is DTGVSQNPRHKITKRGQNVTFRCDPISEHNRLYWYRQTLGQGPEFLTYFQNEAQLEKSRLLSDRFSAERPKGSFSTLEIQRTEQGDSAMYLCASSPPGRNYGYTFGSGTRLTVV.

This chain connects TRBV9 to TRBJ2-2; D is unclear. The CDR3 has 15 amino acids. Germline values: CDR1 SGDLS, CDR2 YYNGEE. V gave up 0 bases and J gave up 4 bases, with 10 bases separating them. CDR3: CASSVAGYRTGELFF. For the CDR3, the DNA is TGTGCCAGCAGCGTAGCCGGGTATCGCACCGGGGAGCTGTTTTTT.

The chain has TRBV29-1 and TRBJ2-3, with TRBD2 matching over 10 bases. This CDR3 is 14 amino acids long. Germline CDR1 and CDR2: SQVTM and ANQGSEA. V was clipped by 4 bases and J by 5 bases; unmatched bases: 6. The CDR3 sequence: CSVGGTSVEDTQYF. In DNA, the CDR3 is TGCAGCGTTGGGGGGACTAGCGTTGAAGATACGCAGTATTTT.

As regards this clonotype: This clone may be a read error of a much larger clone one base away. V and J are TRBV4-1 and TRBJ2-7; 9 bases are shared with TRBD2. The end of the DNA is better explained by TRBJ2-5, so the J call may be wrong. The CDR3 runs 16 residues. Germline CDR1 and CDR2: MGHRA and YSYEKL. CDR3 amino acids: CASSHLRRAGGETQYF. The CDR3 bases are TGCGCCAGCAGCCATCTTCGTCGAGCGGGAGGAGAGACCCAGTACTTC.

Of note for this clonotype: One end of the junction varies from germline; a read error may be responsible. The rearrangement uses TRBV2 and TRBJ1-5, with a weak D call TRBD1 (5 bases). From germline, CDR1 is SNHLY and CDR2 FYNNEI. The CDR3 runs to 15 residues. In DNA form, the CDR3 reads TGTGCCGGCAGTGTGTCTTCGTGGGGGAATCAGCCCCAGCATTTT. Amino acid sequence: CAGSVSSWGNQPQHF.

This clonotype was detected a few times. The V gene is TRBV25-1, the J gene TRBJ2-5, with a possible D match to TRBD2 (5 bases). The CDR3 runs to 13 residues. CDR1 MGHDK and CDR2 SYGVNS come from the germline V gene. V dropped 6 bases and J dropped 5 bases, with 13 bases sitting between them. The CDR3 here is CASSPGERETQYF. In nucleotides, the CDR3 is TGTGCCAGCAGCCCCGGGGAGAGGGAGACCCAGTACTTC.

Points on this clonotype: A read error may explain this, as a much larger clone is one base away. This sequence joins TRBV5-1 and TRBJ2-5; 8 nucleotides align to TRBD1. The ends lost 7 bases at V and 1 base at J; junction bases unmatched: 9. Germline CDR1 reads SGHRS; CDR2 reads YFSETQ. The CDR3 is made up of 15 amino acids. This CDR3 is CASWRGTGIQETQYF. CDR3 coding DNA: TGCGCCAGCTGGAGGGGGACAGGAATCCAAGAGACCCAGTACTTC.